This TCR beta chain stems from a study of shared clonotypes between healthy human individuals. The study's findings and limits: It was only blood that was sampled, and tissue repertoires likely differ.

In regard to this clone: Its matching antigen is unknown.

Profiling relied on immunoSEQ multiplex PCR, and the TCRdb table lists in-frame clones only, not all of them. Of fewer than 2.5 million clones in the sample, approximately 93% were seen once. V shed 4 bases and J 7 bases; nucleotides not matched to a gene: 11. Germline loops: CDR1 SGHRS, CDR2 YFSETQ. CDR3 size: 15 residues. The chain is built from TRBV5-1 and TRBJ2-3; 8 positions agree with TRBD2. The TCR was taken from a man in his late teens or twenties in good health. Some clones in this sample may be carry-over from other donors' samples. Sequenced input: naive CD4+ T cells from PBMCs. As to subset: CD45RA+ positively selected. The CDR3 protein is CASSPLLAEANTQYF. CDR3 nucleotide sequence: TGCGCCAGCAGCCCATTACTAGCGGAGGCTAATACGCAGTATTTT.